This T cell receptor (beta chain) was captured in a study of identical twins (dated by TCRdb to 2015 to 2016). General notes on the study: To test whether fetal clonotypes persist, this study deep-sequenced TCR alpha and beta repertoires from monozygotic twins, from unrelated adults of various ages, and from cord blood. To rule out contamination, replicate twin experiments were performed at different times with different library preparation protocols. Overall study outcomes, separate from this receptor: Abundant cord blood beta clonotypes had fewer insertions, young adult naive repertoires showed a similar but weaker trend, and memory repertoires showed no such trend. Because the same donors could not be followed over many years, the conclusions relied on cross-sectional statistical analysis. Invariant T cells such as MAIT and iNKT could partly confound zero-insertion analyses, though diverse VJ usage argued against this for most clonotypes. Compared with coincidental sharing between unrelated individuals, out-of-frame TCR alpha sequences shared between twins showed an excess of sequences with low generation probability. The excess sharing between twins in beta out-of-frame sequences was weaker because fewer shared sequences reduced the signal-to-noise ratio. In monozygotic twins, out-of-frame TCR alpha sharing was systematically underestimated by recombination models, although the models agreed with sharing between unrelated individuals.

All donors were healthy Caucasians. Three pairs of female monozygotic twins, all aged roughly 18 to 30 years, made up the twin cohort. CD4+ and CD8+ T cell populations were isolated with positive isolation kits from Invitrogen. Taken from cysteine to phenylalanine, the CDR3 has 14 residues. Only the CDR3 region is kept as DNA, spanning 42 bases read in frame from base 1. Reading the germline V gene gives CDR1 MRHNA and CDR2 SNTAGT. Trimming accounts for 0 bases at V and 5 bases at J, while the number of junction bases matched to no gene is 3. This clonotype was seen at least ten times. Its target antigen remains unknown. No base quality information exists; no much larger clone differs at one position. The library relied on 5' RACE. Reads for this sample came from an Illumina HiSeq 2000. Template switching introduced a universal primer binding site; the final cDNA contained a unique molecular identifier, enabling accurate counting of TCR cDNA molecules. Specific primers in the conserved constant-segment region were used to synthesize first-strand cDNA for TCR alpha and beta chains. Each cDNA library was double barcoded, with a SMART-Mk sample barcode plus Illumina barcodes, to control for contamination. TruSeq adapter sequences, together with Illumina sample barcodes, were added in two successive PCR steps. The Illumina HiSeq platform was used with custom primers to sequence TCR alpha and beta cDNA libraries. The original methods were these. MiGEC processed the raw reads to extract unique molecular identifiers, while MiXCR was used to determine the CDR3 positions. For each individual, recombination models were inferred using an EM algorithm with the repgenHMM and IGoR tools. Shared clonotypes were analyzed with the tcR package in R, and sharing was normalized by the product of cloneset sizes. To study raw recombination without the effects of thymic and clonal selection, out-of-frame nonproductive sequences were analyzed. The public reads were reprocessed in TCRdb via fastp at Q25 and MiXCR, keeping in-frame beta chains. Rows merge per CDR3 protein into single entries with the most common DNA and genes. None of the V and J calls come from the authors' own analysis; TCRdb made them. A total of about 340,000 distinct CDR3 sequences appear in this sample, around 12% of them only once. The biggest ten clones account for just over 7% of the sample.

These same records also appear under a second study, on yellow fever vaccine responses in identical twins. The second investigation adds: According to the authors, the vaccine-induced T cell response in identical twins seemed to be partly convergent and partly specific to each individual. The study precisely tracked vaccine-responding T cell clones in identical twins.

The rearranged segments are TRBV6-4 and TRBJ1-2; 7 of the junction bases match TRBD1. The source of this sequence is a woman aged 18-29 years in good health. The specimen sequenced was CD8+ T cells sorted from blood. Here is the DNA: TGTGCCAGCAGTGACTCGGAGGGGGCGTATGGCTACACCTTC. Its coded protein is CASSDSEGAYGYTF.